This TCR beta chain was documented in a study of cytomegalovirus exposure and HLA in healthy donors. Regarding the study as a whole: Most TCR sequences were seen very rarely across donors, but some public TCRs occurred in many. The classifier reportedly diagnosed cytomegalovirus status with high specificity and sensitivity. Later, an analysis found that TCR clusters from the first cohort tended to co-occur in the roughly 110 validation repertoires.

The donors were part of the approximately 130-subject validation cohort, which stood apart from the roughly 670-subject first cohort. Only in-frame clones appear in the TCRdb table, and some are missing; sequencing was by immunoSEQ multiplex PCR. The table has approximately 300,000 clones, around 90% seen once. With regard to this clone: Its antigen is unknown.

The CDR3 is made up of 15 amino acids. CDR1 is LNHDA and CDR2 is SQIVND in the germline V gene (reference sequence). V was pared by 9 bases and J by 2 bases, with 10 bases of the junction left unmatched. The TCR originated in a young woman in good health and CMV-seropositive. The V and J genes are TRBV19 and TRBJ1-2; TRBD1 matches 9 bases. Sequencing used PBMCs. The CDR3: CASLQSGQGNYGYTF. Written as DNA, the CDR3 is TGTGCCAGCCTTCAATCGGGACAGGGAAACTATGGCTACACCTTC.